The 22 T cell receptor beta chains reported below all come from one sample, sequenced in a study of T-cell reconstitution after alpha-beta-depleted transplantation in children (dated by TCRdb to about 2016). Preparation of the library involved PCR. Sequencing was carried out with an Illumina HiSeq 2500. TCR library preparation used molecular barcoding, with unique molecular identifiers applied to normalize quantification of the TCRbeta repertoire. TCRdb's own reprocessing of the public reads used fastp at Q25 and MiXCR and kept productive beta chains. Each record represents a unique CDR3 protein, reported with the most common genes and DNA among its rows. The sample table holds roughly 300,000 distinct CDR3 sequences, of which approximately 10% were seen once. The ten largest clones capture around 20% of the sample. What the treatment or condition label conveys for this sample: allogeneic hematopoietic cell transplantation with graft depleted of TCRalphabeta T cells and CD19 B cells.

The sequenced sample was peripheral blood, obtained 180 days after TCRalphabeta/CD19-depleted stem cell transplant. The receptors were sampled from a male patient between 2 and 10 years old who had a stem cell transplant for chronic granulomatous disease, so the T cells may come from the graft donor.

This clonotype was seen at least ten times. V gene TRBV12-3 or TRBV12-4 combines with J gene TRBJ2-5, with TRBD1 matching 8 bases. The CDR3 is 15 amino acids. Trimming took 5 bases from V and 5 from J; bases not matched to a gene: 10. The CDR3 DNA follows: TGTGCCAGCAGTCCAGGAGCGGACAGGGTTGAGACCCAGTACTTC. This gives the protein CASSPGADRVETQYF.

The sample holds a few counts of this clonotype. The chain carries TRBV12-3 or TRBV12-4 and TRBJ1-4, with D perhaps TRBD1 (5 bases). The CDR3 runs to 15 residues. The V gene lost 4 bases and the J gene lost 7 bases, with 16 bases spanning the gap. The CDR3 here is CASSSPGPRGEKLFF. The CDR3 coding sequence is TGTGCCAGCAGTTCTCCAGGGCCCCGGGGTGAAAAACTGTTTTTT.

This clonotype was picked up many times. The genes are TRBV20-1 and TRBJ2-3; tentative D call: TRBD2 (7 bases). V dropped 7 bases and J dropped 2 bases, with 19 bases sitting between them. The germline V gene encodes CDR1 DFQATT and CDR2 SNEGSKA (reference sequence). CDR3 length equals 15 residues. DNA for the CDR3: TGCAGTGTTAAGGGGGGGGGTGTGTTCACAGATACGCAGTATTTT. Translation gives CSVKGGGVFTDTQYF.

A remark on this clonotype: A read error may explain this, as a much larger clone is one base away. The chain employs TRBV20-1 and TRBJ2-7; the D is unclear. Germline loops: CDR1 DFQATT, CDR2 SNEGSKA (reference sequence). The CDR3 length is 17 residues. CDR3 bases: TGCTGTGCTAGAGGTCGAAGCCCTCGACGTAGCTCCTACGAGCAGTACTTC. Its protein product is CCARGRSPRRSSYEQYF.

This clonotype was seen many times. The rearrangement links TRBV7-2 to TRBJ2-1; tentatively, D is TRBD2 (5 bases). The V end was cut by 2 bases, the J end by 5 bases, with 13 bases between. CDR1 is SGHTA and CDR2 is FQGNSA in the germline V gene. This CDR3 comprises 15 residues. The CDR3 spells CASSLPRWGDNEQFF. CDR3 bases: TGTGCCAGCAGCTTACCCCGGTGGGGAGACAATGAGCAGTTCTTC.

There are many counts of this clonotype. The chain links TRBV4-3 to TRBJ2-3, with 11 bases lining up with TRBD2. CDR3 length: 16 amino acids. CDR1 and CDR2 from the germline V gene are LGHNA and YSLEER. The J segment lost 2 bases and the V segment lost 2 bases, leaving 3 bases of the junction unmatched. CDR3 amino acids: CASSQWTSGSTDTQYF. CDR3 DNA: TGCGCCAGCAGCCAATGGACTAGCGGGTCCACAGATACGCAGTATTTT.

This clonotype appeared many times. The CDR3 sequence: CSAAKSSGSTTDTQYF. The CDR3 nucleotides read TGCAGTGCTGCTAAGTCTAGCGGGAGTACGACAGATACGCAGTATTTT. The chain is built from TRBV20-1 and TRBJ2-3, with 10 nucleotides matching TRBD2. This CDR3 has 16 amino acids. Per germline, CDR1 DFQATT and CDR2 SNEGSKA (reference sequence). V gave up 5 bases and J gave up 3 bases; unmatched junction bases: 11.

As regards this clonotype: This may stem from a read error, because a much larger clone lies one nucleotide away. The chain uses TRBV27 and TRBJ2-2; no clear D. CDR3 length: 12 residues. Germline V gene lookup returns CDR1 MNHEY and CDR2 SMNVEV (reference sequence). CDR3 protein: CTSSILTGELFF. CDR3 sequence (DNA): TGTACCAGCAGTATCCTTACCGGGGAGCTGTTTTTT.

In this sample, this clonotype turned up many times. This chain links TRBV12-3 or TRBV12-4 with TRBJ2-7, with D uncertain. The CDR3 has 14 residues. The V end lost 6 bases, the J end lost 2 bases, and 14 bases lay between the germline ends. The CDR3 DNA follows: TGTGCCAGCAGCCCATACTCAACCACCTACGAGCAGTACTTC. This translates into CASSPYSTTYEQYF.

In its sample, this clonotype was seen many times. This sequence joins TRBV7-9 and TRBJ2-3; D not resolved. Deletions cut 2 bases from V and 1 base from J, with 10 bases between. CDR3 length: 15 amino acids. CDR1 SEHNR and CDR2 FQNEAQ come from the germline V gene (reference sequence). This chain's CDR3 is CASSLMRQGTDTQYF. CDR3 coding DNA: TGTGCCAGCAGCTTAATGAGGCAGGGCACAGATACGCAGTATTTT.

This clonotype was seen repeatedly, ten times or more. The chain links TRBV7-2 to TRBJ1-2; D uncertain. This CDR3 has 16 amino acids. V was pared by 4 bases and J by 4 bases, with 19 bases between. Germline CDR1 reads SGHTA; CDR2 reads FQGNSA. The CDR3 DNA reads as TGTGCCAGCAGCTCCGGAAGTAGGACTAAGGGCTATGGCTACACCTTC. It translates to CASSSGSRTKGYGYTF.

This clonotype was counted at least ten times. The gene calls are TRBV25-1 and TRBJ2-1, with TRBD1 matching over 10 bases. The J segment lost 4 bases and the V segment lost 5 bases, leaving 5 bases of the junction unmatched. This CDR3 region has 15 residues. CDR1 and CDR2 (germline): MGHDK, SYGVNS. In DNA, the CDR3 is TGTGCCAGCAGTACCGGGACAGGGGTTTACAATGAGCAGTTCTTC. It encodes CASSTGTGVYNEQFF.

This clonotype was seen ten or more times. The DNA for the CDR3 is TGCAGTGCTAGAGTCGCGAGACGGGAGGGGATCAATGAGCAGTTCTTC. Its translation: CSARVARREGINEQFF. The chain carries TRBV20-1 and TRBJ2-1; TRBD2 agrees at 8 bases. The CDR3 covers 16 residues. Germline V gene lookup returns CDR1 DFQATT and CDR2 SNEGSKA (reference sequence). The junction had 11 bases not matched to a gene; V was cut back by 1 base and J by 6 bases.

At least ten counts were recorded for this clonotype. The CDR3 region has the DNA TGCGCCAGCAGCTGGTCGATTACTTCCTACGAGCAGTACTTC. This sequence encodes CASSWSITSYEQYF. This chain joins TRBV5-1 and TRBJ2-7, with D unresolved. The CDR3 has 14 residues. V was shortened by 3 bases and J by 1 base, with 11 bases between the two germline ends. Germline CDR1 reads SGHRS; CDR2 reads YFSETQ.

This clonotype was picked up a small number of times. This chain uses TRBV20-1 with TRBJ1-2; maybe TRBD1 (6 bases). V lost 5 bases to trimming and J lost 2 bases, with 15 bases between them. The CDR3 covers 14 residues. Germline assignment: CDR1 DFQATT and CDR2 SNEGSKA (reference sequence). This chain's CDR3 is CSAPLGGTNYGYTF. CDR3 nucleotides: TGCAGTGCTCCGTTGGGAGGGACAAACTATGGCTACACCTTC.

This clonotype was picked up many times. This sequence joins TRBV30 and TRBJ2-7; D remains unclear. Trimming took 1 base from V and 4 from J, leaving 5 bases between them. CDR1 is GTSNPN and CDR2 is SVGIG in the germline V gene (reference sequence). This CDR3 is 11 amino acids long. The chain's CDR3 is CAWSASYEQYF. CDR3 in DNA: TGTGCCTGGAGTGCAAGTTACGAGCAGTACTTC.

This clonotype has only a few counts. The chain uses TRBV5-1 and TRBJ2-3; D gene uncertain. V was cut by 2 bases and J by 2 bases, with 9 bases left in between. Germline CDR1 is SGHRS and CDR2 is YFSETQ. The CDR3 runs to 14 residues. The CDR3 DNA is TGCGCCAGCAGCTTCCGAGCTATCACAGATACGCAGTATTTT. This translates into CASSFRAITDTQYF. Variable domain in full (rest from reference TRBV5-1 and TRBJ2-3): KAGVTQTPRYLIKTRGQQVTLSCSPISGHRSVSWYQQTPGQGLQFLFEYFSETQRNKGNFPGRFSGRQFSNSRSEMNVSTLELGDSALYLCASSFRAITDTQYFGPGTRLTVL.

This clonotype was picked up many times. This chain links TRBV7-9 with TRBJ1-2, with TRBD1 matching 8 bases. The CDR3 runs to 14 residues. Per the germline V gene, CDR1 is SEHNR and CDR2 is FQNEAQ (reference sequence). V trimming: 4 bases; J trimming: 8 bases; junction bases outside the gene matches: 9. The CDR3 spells CASSSQGALSGYTF. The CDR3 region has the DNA TGTGCCAGCAGCTCTCAGGGGGCTCTAAGCGGCTACACCTTC. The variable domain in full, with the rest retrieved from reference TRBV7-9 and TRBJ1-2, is DTGVSQNPRHKITKRGQNVTFRCDPISEHNRLYWYRQTLGQGPEFLTYFQNEAQLEKSRLLSDRFSAERPKGSFSTLEIQRTEQGDSAMYLCASSSQGALSGYTFGSGTRLTVV.

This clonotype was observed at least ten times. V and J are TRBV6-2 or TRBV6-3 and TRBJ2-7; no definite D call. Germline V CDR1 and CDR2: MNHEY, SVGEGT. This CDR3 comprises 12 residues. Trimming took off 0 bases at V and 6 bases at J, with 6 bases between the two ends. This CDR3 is CASSYSKGEQYF. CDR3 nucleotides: TGTGCCAGCAGTTACTCGAAGGGCGAGCAGTACTTC.

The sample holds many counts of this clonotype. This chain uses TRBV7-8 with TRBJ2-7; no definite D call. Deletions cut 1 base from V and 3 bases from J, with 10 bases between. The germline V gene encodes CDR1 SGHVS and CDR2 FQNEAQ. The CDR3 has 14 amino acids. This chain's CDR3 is CASSLGIRHYEQYF. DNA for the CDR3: TGTGCCAGCAGCTTAGGAATAAGGCACTACGAGCAGTACTTC.

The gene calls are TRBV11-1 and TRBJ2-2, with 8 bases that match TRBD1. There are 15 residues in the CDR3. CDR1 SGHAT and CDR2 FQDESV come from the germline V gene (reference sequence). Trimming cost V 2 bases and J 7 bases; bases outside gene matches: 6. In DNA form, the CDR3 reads TGTGCCAGCAGCTTAACAGGGGGGCTTGTCGGGGAGCTGTTTTTT. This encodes CASSLTGGLVGELFF.

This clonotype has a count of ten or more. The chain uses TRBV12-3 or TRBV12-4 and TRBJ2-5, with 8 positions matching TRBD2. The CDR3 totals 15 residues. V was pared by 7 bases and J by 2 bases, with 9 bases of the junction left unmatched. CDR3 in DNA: TGTGCCAGCACCAGATCGGGGGGGGCTCAAGAGACCCAGTACTTC. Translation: CASTRSGGAQETQYF.